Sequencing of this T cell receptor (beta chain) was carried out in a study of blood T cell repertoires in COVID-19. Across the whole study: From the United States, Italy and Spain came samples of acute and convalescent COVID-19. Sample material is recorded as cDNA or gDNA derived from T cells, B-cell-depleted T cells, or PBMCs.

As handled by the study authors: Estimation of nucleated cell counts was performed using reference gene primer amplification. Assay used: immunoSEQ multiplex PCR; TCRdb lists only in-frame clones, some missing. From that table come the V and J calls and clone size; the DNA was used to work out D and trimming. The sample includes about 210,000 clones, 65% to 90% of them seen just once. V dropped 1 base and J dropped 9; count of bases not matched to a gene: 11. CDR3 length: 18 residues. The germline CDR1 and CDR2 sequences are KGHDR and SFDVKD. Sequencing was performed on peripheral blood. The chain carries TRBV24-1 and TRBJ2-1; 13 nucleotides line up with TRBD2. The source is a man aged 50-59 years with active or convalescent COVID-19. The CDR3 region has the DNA TGTGCCACCAGTGATTTACTACCCGGACTAGCGGGAGAGGTTGAGCAGTTCTTC. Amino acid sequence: CATSDLLPGLAGEVEQFF.